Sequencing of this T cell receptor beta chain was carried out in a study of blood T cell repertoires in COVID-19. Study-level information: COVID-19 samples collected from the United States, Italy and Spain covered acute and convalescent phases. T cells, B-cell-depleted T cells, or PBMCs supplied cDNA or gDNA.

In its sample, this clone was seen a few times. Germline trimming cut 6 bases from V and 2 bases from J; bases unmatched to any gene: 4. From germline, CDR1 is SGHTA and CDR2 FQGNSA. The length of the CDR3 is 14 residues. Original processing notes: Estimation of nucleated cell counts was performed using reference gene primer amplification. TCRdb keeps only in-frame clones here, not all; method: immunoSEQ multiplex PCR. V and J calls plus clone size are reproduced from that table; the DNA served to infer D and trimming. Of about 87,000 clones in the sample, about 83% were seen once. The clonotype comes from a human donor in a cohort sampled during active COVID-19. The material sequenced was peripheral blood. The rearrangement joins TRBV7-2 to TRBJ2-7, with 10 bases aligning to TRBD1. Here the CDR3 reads CASSPGQGAYEQYF. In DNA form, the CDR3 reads TGTGCCAGCAGTCCTGGACAGGGGGCCTACGAGCAGTACTTC.